What follows are 7 T cell receptor beta chains derived from one specimen sequenced in a study of blood T cell repertoires in COVID-19. This table comes from immunoSEQ multiplex PCR, and its TCRdb copy is limited to in-frame clones, with some not included. The table has about 76,000 clones, 70% to 90% seen once. Sequenced material: peripheral blood. Receptors originate from a young man with acute or convalescent COVID-19.

V usage is TRBV19 and J usage is TRBJ2-3, with TRBD2 identical over 7 bases. Germline V gene sequence: CDR1 LNHDA, CDR2 SQIVND (reference sequence). The CDR3 covers 12 residues. The ends lost 4 bases at V and 9 bases at J; junction bases unmatched: 4. The CDR3, as DNA: TGTGCCAGTAGTACCTATAGCGGGACGCAGTATTTT. The encoded protein is CASSTYSGTQYF.

The genes are TRBV28 and TRBJ1-2, with D perhaps matching TRBD1 (6 bases). Germline loops: CDR1 MDHEN, CDR2 SYDVKM. The CDR3 runs to 14 residues. The V and J ends lost 8 bases and 7 bases respectively, with 20 bases between them. This CDR3 reads CASSLDRLGRGYTF. The CDR3 DNA reads TGTGCCAGCTCCCTTGACAGGCTAGGTCGTGGCTACACCTTC.

The chain combines TRBV14 with TRBJ2-1; 9 bases agree with TRBD2. Germline V gene sequence: CDR1 SGHDN, CDR2 FVKESK. With V trimmed by 3 bases and J by 1 base, 7 bases remained unmatched. The CDR3 has 17 amino acids. The chain's CDR3 is CASSHVAGVGSYNEQFF. The CDR3 DNA follows: TGTGCCAGCAGCCACGTAGCGGGAGTCGGTTCCTACAATGAGCAGTTCTTC.

The chain's CDR3 is CASALSGRRNEQFF. The CDR3, as DNA: TGTGCCAGTGCCCTTAGCGGGAGGAGGAATGAGCAGTTCTTC. The chain has TRBV18 and TRBJ2-1; 10 nucleotides match TRBD2. From germline, CDR1 is KGHSH and CDR2 LQKENI. There are 14 residues in the CDR3. J lost 7 bases, V lost 9 bases, and 9 bases had no gene match.

The chain couples TRBV7-9 to TRBJ1-1; no definite D call. The CDR3 spans 12 residues. CDR1 is SEHNR, CDR2 FQNEAQ, per germline (reference sequence). Trimming left V 1 base short and J 7 bases short, with 7 bases between. Written as DNA, the CDR3 is TGTGCCAGCAGCTTAGTGGTCAGTGAAGCTTTCTTT. Translated: CASSLVVSEAFF.

V and J are TRBV30 and TRBJ1-3, with D uncertain. The CDR3 runs to 13 residues. Germline V gene lookup returns CDR1 GTSNPN and CDR2 SVGIG (reference sequence). Between the trimmed V and J ends, which lost 7 bases and 0 bases, there was a span of 10 bases. The CDR3: CASSGNSGNTIYF. Written as DNA, the CDR3 is TGTGCCTCCAGCGGGAACTCTGGAAACACCATATATTTT. The full variable domain, its missing parts supplied by reference TRBV30 and TRBJ1-3, is SQTIHQWPATLVQPVGSPLSLECTVEGTSNPNLYWYRQAAGRGLQLLFYSVGIGQISSEVPQNLSASRPQDRQFILSSKKLLLSDSGFYLCASSGNSGNTIYFGEGSWLTVV.

V usage is TRBV30 and J usage is TRBJ2-1; 14 nucleotides line up with TRBD2. V was pared by 2 bases and J by 0 bases, with 21 bases of the junction left unmatched. This CDR3 comprises 23 residues. Looked up from germline, CDR1 is GTSNPN and CDR2 is SVGIG (reference sequence). CDR3 sequence (DNA): TGTGCCTGGAGTAATCAGGTGAAGGGACTAGCGGGAGACCTAGGTAGCTCCTACAATGAGCAGTTCTTC. As protein: CAWSNQVKGLAGDLGSSYNEQFF.